The T cell receptor beta chain under discussion was sequenced for a study of beta chain features in type 1 diabetes. Trimming pared 4 bases from V and 6 bases from J, leaving 10 bases between. CDR3 length: 13 residues. Germline CDR1 and CDR2: LGHNA and YSLEER. By way of CD45RO/CCR7/CD25/CD127/CD95/CD27, the CD4+ regulatory, stem cell-like memory, central memory and naive cells were sorted. Details on this clone: Its specificity is unknown.

Study-level findings and limits: Among all four CD4+ subsets, Type 1 diabetes patients had TCRB CDR3s that were moderately but significantly shorter. Sequencing the cDNA could make cells with high TCR expression show up more than they should. The naive, central memory and Treg TCRB repertoires looked more alike in patients than they did in healthy donors.

The study reverse transcribed the entire isolated RNA, so it sequenced expressed TCRB transcripts. Profiled with immunoSEQ multiplex PCR; TCRdb holds only in-frame clones, not every one. The repertoire holds some 330,000 clones, roughly 12% seen once, with over 0.008% in the top ten. The clonotype comes from a woman between 18 and 30 years old with type 1 diabetes. The chain has TRBV4-3 and TRBJ1-5; D unclear. Sequencing was done on a sample of naive CD4+ T cells from blood. The DNA of the CDR3 is TGCGCCAGCAGCCTAGCTAGGAGTCAGCCCCAGCATTTT. Translation: CASSLARSQPQHF.